This T cell receptor beta chain was observed in a study of vaccination and CD4 T cells after COVID-19. In the study overall: Investigators drew the post-COVID samples a median approximately 92 days after diagnosis, with a range of 35 to 161. The post-vaccine samples came a median approximately 72 days after dose two (range 14 to 241). General observations from the study: Median roughly 86% of reactive clones detected in convalescent patients emerged only post-vaccination.

Sequencing of cultured CD4+ T cell DNA used the Oncomine TCR Beta short-read assay. DNA came from CD4+ T cells after culture. TCRdb redid the calling of the PCR reads with MiXCR, one entry per CDR3 protein. Among 11,000 or so distinct CDR3 sequences, around 64% were seen once, and the ten largest hold around 14%. This clonotype was seen just once. Its antigen is unidentified. Germline CDR1 and CDR2: SGHTA and FQGNSA. Between the trimmed V and J ends, which lost 5 bases and 7 bases, there was a span of 18 bases. There are 15 residues in the CDR3. The treatment denotes: roughly ten-day PBMC culture with coronavirus spike peptide pools or control peptides (ViraFEST assay).

Sequencing used CD4+ T cells from blood, cultured in vitro. The chain uses TRBV7-2 and TRBJ2-1; D tentatively fits TRBD1 or TRBD2 (6 bases each). The sequence was collected from a human donor who had recovered from COVID-19. For the CDR3, the DNA is TGTGCCAGCAGCCCCCATGGGGGGCAAGGAAATGAGCAGTTCTTC. Protein product: CASSPHGGQGNEQFF.